Listed below are T cell receptor beta chains from one sample, sequenced in a study of graft-versus-host responses after intestinal transplantation. Here immunoSEQ multiplex PCR was the method, and the copy in TCRdb shows in-frame clones only, minus some. The table shows over 55,000 clones, with over 70% occurring only once. The antigens of these receptors remain unknown. The specimen was unstimulated CD4+ T cells sorted from spleen or lymph node cells, collected before transplant. These receptors originate from a human donor who was the organ donor for an intestinal transplant. Both conserved end residues are part of each CDR3. The order of the fields is J gene, V gene, CDR3 protein.

>TRBJ2-5|TRBV15
CATQQGVEETQYF
>TRBJ1-1|TRBV19
CASRTLDSLTEAFF
>TRBJ2-3|TRBV27
CASSRGTDTQYF
>TRBJ1-5|TRBV7-8
CASSLGQISNQPQHF
>TRBJ2-6|TRBV27
CASRTAGANVLTF
>TRBJ2-6|TRBV29-1
CSVEVYSRINVLTF
>TRBJ1-2|TRBV7-9
CASSAGQQSRGYTF
>TRBJ2-1|TRBV5-6
CASSSHTYNEQFF
>TRBJ1-4|TRBV2
CASQRDNDEKLFF
>TRBJ2-1|TRBV27
CASSSTPGTGGNEQFF
>TRBJ1-6|TRBV28
CASSSPSGRGHSPLHF
>TRBJ2-5|TRBV9
CASSVDGGLETQYF
>TRBJ1-2|TRBV9
CASSALEGLDGYTF
>TRBJ1-5|TRBV28
CASKQGNSNQPQHF
>TRBJ2-2|TRBV4-2
CASSQVFGGVDTGELFF
>TRBJ1-2|TRBV2
CASSDRTGVNYGYTF
>TRBJ2-5|TRBV6-5
CANSYFSGGVQETQYF
>TRBJ2-5|TRBV7-9
CASSNGLAGWETQYF
>TRBJ1-1|TRBV5-1
CASSLTTKTNTEAFF
>TRBJ2-4|TRBV1
CTSSQPHRGQANPDIQYF
>TRBJ2-2|TRBV4-3
CASSPNIRITGELFF
>TRBJ2-1|TRBV11-2
CASSLERNEQFF
>TRBJ2-5|TRBV30
CASATGKETQYF
>TRBJ2-6|TRBV28
CASTPRVGTVSGANVLTF
>TRBJ1-1|TRBV5-6
CASSSRGVGFTEAFF
>TRBJ2-5|TRBV5-4
CASSLLAAETQYF
>TRBJ1-5|TRBV6-5
CASSLDRADQPQHF
>TRBJ1-1|TRBV18
CASSRALVPNTEAFF
>TRBJ2-3|TRBV28
CASSFRGAGGDTQYF
>TRBJ1-2|TRBV9
CASSVDDGRSGYTF
>TRBJ2-2|TRBV25-1
CASSGLQTGRNTGELFF
>TRBJ1-5|TRBV5-8
CASSPGTGVGQIQPQHF
>TRBJ1-5|TRBV2
CASSEDREQPQHF
>TRBJ2-3|TRBV4-1
CASSPGTSGGSKHDTQYF
>TRBJ2-5|TRBV5-6
CASSSRETQYF
>TRBJ1-3|TRBV5-1
CASSFGTAGNTIYF
>TRBJ1-1|TRBV5-8
CASRAGGVGTEAFF
>TRBJ1-1|TRBV6-5
CASSYSIRTGGRAFF
>TRBJ2-3|TRBV7-2
CASSLVVSGGATQYF
>TRBJ1-6|TRBV28
CASTSQGYNSPLHF
>TRBJ2-1|TRBV7-9
CASSRRGDEQFF
>TRBJ2-1|TRBV7-7
CASSLERGGYNEQFF
>TRBJ1-4|TRBV5-1
CASSLPGQGSEKLFF
>TRBJ1-1|TRBV6-6
CASSYSINTGTEAFF
>TRBJ1-5|TRBV7-8
CASSLDRVRQPQHF
>TRBJ2-3|TRBV5-4
CASSRDRARGRDTQYF
>TRBJ2-3|TRBV12-1
CASSTYNRDSSTDTQYF
>TRBJ1-2|TRBV5-8
CASSPGTGRAPWGYTF
>TRBJ2-3|TRBV2
CASSVQGRSSTDTQYF
>TRBJ2-2|TRBV5-1
CASSLKTGRTGELFF
>TRBJ2-5|TRBV28
CASTGKTQYF
>TRBJ1-1|TRBV29-1
CSVVRGNTEAFF